This note documents a single TCR beta chain sequence. The antigen is unknown. The data originate from a study of blood T cells in healthy people across ages. Whole-study results and caveats: PBMCs that were unsorted prevented a conclusive naive versus antigen-experienced comparison.

This CDR3 comprises 16 residues. The germline gives CDR1 SGHTA, CDR2 FQGTGA. J was trimmed by 4 bases and V by 2 bases; bases with no gene match: 4. Through a sample-barcoded 5' primer and a J-beta primer mix, a second PCR was run for roughly 7 to 11 cycles. Via MiXCR, TCRdb re-called the 5' RACE reads, giving one row per CDR3 protein. Here the sample spans some 800,000 distinct CDR3 sequences, more than 40% being singletons. Material: blood. The chain combines TRBV7-3 with TRBJ2-3; the match to TRBD2 covers 12 bases. The clonotype originates from a man aged 60-69 years in good health. The CDR3 DNA reads as TGTGCCAGCAGCTTATCTAGCGGGGGGGCCGCAGATACGCAGTATTTT. Translating gives CASSLSSGGAADTQYF. Using reference TRBV7-3 and TRBJ2-3 for the parts outside the CDR3, the full variable domain is GAGVSQTPSNKVTEKGKYVELRCDPISGHTALYWYRQSLGQGPEFLIYFQGTGAADDSGLPNDRFFAVRPEGSVSTLKIQRTERGDSAVYLCASSLSSGGAADTQYFGPGTRLTVL.